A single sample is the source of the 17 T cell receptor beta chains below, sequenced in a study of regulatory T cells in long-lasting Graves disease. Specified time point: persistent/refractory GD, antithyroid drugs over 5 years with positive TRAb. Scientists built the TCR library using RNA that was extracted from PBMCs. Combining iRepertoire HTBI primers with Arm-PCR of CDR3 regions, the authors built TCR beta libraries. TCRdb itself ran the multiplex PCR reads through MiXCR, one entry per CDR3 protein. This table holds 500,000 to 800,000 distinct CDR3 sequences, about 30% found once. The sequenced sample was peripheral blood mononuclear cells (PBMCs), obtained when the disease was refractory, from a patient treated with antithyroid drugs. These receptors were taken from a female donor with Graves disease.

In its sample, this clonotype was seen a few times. CDR3 nucleotides: TGCAGTGCTAGAGGCAGGGAAGCCTACGAGCAGTACTTC. It translates to CSARGREAYEQYF. The rearrangement links TRBV20-1 to TRBJ2-7; tentatively, D is TRBD1 (5 bases). The CDR3 spans 13 residues. Germline values: CDR1 DFQATT, CDR2 SNEGSKA (reference sequence). Trimming shortened V by 1 base and J by 2 bases, and 9 bases separated the two germline ends.

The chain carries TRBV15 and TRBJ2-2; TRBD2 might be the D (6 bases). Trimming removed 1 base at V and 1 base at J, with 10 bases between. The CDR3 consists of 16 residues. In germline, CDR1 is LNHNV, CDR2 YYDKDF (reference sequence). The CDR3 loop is CATSRVGRLNTGELFF. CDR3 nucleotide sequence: TGTGCCACCAGCAGAGTTGGGAGGCTGAACACCGGGGAGCTGTTTTTT.

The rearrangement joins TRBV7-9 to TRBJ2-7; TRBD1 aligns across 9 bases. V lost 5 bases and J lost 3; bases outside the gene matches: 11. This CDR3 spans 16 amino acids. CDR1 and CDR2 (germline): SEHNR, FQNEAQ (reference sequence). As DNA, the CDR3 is TGTGCCAGCAGCCTGGGTACGGGACAGGGCTTCTACGAGCAGTACTTC. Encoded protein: CASSLGTGQGFYEQYF. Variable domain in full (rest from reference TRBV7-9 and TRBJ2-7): DTGVSQNPRHKITKRGQNVTFRCDPISEHNRLYWYRQTLGQGPEFLTYFQNEAQLEKSRLLSDRFSAERPKGSFSTLEIQRTEQGDSAMYLCASSLGTGQGFYEQYFGPGTRLTVT.

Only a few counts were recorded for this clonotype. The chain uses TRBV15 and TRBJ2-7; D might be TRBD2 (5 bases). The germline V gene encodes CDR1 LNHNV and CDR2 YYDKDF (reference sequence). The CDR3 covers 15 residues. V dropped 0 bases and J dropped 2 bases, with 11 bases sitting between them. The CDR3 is CATSRDRGDTYEQYF. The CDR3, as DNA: TGTGCCACCAGCAGAGATCGGGGAGACACCTACGAGCAGTACTTC.

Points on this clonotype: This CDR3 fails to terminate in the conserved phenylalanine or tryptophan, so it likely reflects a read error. The CDR3 here is CASSIRGPGQPQHL. The CDR3, as DNA: TGTGCCAGTAGTATAAGGGGCCCTGGCCAGCCCCAGCATCTT. The chain uses TRBV19 and TRBJ1-5; D is perhaps TRBD1 (5 bases). V was pared by 2 bases and J by 7 bases, with 12 bases between. This CDR3 contains 14 residues. CDR1 and CDR2 from the germline V gene are LNHDA and SQIVND (reference sequence).

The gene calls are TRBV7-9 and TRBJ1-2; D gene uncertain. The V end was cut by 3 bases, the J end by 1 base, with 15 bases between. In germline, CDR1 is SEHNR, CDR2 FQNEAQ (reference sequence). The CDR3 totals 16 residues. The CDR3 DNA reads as TGTGCCAGCAGCTTGCTATCTACAGTACATAACTATGGCTACACCTTC. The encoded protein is CASSLLSTVHNYGYTF. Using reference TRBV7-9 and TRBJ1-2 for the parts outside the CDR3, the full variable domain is DTGVSQNPRHKITKRGQNVTFRCDPISEHNRLYWYRQTLGQGPEFLTYFQNEAQLEKSRLLSDRFSAERPKGSFSTLEIQRTEQGDSAMYLCASSLLSTVHNYGYTFGSGTRLTVV.

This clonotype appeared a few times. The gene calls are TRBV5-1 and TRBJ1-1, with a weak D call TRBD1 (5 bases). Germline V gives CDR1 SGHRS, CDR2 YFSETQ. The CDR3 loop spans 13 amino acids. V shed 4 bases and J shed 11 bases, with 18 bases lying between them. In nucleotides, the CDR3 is TGCGCCAGCAGCCCGGGGGACCGGCAGAGGGCTTTCTTT. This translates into CASSPGDRQRAFF.

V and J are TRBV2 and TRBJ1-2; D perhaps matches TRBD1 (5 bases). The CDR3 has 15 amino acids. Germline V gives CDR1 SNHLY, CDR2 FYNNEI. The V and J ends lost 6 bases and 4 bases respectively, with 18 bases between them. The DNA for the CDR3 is TGTGCCAGCAGCAAAAGGGGTACAGGTAGCTATGGCTACACCTTC. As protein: CASSKRGTGSYGYTF.

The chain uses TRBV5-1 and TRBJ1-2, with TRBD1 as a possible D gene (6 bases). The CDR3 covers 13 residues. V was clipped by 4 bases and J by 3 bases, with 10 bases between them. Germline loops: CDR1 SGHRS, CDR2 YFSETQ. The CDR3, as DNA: TGCGCCAGCAGCAAGGACAGTGACTATGGCTACACCTTC. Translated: CASSKDSDYGYTF.

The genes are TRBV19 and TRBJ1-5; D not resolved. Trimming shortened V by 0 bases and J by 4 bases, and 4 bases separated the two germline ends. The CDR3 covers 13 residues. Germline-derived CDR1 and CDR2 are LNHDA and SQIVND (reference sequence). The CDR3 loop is CASSIERNQPQHF. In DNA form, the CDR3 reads TGTGCCAGTAGTATAGAAAGGAATCAGCCCCAGCATTTT.

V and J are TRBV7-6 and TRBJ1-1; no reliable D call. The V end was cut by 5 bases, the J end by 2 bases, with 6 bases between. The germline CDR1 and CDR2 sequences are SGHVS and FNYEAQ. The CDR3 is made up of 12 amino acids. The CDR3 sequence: CASSRINTEAFF. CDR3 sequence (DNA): TGTGCCAGCAGCAGGATCAACACTGAAGCTTTCTTT.

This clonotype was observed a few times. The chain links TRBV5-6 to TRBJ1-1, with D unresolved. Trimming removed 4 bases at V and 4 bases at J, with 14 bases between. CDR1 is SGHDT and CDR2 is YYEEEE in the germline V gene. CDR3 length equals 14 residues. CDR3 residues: CASSPTVRGTEAFF. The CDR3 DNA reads TGTGCCAGCAGCCCAACAGTCCGAGGCACTGAAGCTTTCTTT.

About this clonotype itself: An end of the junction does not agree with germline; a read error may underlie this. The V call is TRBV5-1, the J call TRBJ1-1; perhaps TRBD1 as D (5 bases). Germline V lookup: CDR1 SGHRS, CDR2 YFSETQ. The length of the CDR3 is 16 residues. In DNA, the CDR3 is TGTGCCAGCAGCTCCTTTCAGGGATGGGTGAACACTGAAGCTTTCTTT. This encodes CASSSFQGWVNTEAFF.

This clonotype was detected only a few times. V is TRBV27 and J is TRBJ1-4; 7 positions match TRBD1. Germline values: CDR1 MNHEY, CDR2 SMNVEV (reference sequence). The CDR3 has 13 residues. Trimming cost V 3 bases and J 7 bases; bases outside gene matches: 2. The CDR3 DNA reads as TGTGCCAGCAGTTTCACAGGGGTTGAAAAACTGTTTTTT. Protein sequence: CASSFTGVEKLFF.

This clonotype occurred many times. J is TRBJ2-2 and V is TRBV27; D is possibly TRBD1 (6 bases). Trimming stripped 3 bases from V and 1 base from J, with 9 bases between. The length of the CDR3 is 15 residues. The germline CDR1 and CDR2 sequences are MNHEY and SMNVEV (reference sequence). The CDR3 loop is CASSFWTENTGELFF. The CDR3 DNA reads TGTGCCAGCAGTTTCTGGACAGAGAACACCGGGGAGCTGTTTTTT.

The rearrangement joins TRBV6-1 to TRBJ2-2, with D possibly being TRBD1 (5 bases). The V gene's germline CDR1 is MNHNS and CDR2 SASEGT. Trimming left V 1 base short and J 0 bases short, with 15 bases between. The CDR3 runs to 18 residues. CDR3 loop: CASSEVYRPNSNTGELFF. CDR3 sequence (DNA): TGTGCCAGCAGTGAAGTTTACAGGCCCAATTCGAACACCGGGGAGCTGTTTTTT.

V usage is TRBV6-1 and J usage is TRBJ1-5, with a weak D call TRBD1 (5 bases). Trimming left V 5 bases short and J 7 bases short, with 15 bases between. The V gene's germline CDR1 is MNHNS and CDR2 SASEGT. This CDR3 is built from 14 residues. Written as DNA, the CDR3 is TGTGCCAGCAGTCAGGCAGGGCTGACCCAGCCCCAGCATTTT. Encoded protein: CASSQAGLTQPQHF.